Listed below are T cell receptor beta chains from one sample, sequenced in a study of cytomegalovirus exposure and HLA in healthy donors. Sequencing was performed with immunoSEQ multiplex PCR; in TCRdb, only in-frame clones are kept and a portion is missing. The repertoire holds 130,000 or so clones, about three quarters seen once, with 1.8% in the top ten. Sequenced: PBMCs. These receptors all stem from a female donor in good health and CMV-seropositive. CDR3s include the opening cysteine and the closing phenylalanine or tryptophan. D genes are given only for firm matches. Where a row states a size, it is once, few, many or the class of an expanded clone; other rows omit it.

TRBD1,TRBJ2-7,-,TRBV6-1,CASSGDRGPYEQYF,TGTGCCAGCAGTGGAGACAGGGGCCCCTACGAGCAGTACTTC
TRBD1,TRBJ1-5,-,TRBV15,CATSMTGAGQPQHF,TGTGCCACCAGCATGACAGGGGCAGGTCAGCCCCAGCATTTT
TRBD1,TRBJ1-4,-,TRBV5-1,CASSTQTGTGDEKLFF,TGCGCCAGCAGCACTCAAACCGGGACAGGGGACGAAAAACTGTTTTTT
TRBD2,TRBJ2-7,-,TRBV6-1,CASSEVAGEGEQYF,TGTGCCAGCAGTGAAGTAGCGGGGGAGGGCGAGCAGTACTTC
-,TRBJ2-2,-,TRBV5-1,CAIPRGNTGELFF,TGCGCCATCCCGCGGGGTAACACCGGGGAGCTGTTTTTT
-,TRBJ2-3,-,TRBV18,CASSPIYLSTGHESDTQYF,TGTGCCAGCTCACCAATCTATTTAAGTACAGGGCATGAATCAGATACGCAGTATTTT
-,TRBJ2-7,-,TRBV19,CASSIGGTVSYEQYF,TGTGCCAGTAGTATCGGGGGTACCGTCTCCTACGAGCAGTACTTC
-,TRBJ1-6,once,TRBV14,CASSQRTVNSPLHF,TGTGCCAGCAGCCAGAGGACTGTTAATTCACCCCTCCACTTT
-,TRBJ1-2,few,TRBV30,CAWRRTAVGDNYGYTF,TGTGCCTGGAGGAGAACAGCCGTAGGGGATAACTATGGCTACACCTTC
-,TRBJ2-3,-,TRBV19,CASARGDTQYF,TGTGCCAGTGCCCGGGGAGATACGCAGTATTTT
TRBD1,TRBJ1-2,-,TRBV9,CASSVEGAGNGYTF,TGTGCCAGCAGCGTAGAGGGGGCTGGCAATGGCTACACCTTC
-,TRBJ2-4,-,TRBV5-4,CANSLGGWTGKNIQYF,TGTGCCAACAGCTTGGGGGGTTGGACAGGCAAAAACATTCAGTACTTC
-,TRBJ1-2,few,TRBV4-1,CASTDTGGVYGYTF,TGCGCCAGTACGGACACCGGTGGGGTCTACGGCTACACCTTC
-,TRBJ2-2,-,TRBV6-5,CASYSGWAGELFF,TGTGCCAGCTACTCAGGGTGGGCCGGGGAGCTGTTTTTT
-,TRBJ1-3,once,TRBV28,CASSLTGTGNTIYF,TGTGCCAGCAGTTTAACAGGGACTGGAAACACCATATATTTT
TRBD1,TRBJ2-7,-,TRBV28,CASSSGGSTYEQYF,TGTGCCAGCAGTTCAGGGGGCTCAACCTACGAGCAGTACTTC
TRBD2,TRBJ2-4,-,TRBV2,CASSTRPTSGLAKNIQYF,TGTGCCAGCAGTACCCGCCCGACTAGCGGATTAGCCAAAAACATTCAGTACTTC
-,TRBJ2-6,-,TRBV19,CASSIRQGSAFGANVLTF,TGTGCCAGTAGTATCAGGCAGGGGAGTGCTTTTGGGGCCAACGTCCTGACTTTC
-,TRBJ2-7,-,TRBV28,CASRRTGSYEQYF,TGTGCCAGCAGAAGAACAGGGTCCTACGAGCAGTACTTC
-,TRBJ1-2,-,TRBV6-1,CASSEGWTLNYGYTF,TGTGCCAGCAGTGAGGGATGGACACTGAACTATGGCTACACCTTC
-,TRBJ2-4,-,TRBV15,CATSREFHKSKNIQYF,TGTGCCACCAGCAGAGAATTCCACAAATCCAAAAACATTCAGTACTTC
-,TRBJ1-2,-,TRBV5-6,CASSFDKTNYGYTF,TGTGCCAGCAGCTTCGACAAAACTAACTATGGCTACACCTTC
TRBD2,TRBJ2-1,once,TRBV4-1,CASSRLATYNEQFF,TGCGCCAGTTCAAGACTAGCGACCTACAATGAGCAGTTCTTC
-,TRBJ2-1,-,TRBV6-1,CASSDGVLEQFF,TGTGCCAGCAGTGACGGGGTTCTTGAGCAGTTCTTC
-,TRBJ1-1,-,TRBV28,CASSPQRRGEAFF,TGTGCCAGCAGTCCCCAACGACGGGGAGAAGCTTTCTTT
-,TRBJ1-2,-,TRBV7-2,CASSLRQSDGYTF,TGTGCCAGCAGCTTGAGACAGTCGGATGGCTACACCTTC
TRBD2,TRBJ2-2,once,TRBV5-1,CASSPGLAGVGSGELFF,TGCGCCAGCAGCCCGGGACTAGCGGGAGTTGGGAGCGGGGAGCTGTTTTTT
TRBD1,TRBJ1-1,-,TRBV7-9,CSSRGGSPEAFF,TGTTCCAGCAGGGGGGGGTCGCCTGAAGCTTTCTTT
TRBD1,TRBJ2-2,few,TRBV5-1,CASSTKPTGADGELFF,TGCGCCAGCAGCACCAAACCCACAGGGGCTGACGGGGAGCTGTTTTTT
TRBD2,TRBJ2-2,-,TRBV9,CASSVLAGGPGELFF,TGTGCCAGCAGCGTACTAGCGGGGGGGCCCGGGGAGCTGTTTTTT
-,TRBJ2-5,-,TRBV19,CASSIQQGGRETQYF,TGTGCCAGTAGTATTCAACAGGGTGGGAGAGAGACCCAGTACTTC
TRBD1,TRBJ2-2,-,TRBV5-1,CASTRGQGAVSGELFF,TGCGCCAGCACCAGGGGACAGGGGGCGGTATCCGGGGAGCTGTTTTTT
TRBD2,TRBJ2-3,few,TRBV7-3,CASSTNGRTSGDTQYF,TGTGCCAGCAGCACCAACGGACGGACTAGCGGGGATACGCAGTATTTT
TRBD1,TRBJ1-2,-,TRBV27,CASKDRDNYGYTF,TGTGCCAGTAAGGACAGGGATAACTATGGCTACACCTTC
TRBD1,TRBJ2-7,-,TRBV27,CAGSPQTGKMVSTSSYEQYF,TGTGCCGGCAGTCCCCAGACAGGGAAAATGGTATCCACGAGCTCCTACGAGCAGTACTTC
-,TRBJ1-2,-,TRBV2,CASVGVTGGYTF,TGTGCCAGCGTTGGGGTCACGGGGGGCTACACCTTC
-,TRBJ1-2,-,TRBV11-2,CASSTRDRLNYGYTF,TGTGCCAGCAGCACCAGAGACAGGCTTAACTATGGCTACACCTTC
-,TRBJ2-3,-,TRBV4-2,CASSESFRTDTQYF,TGTGCCAGCAGTGAGTCCTTCCGCACAGATACGCAGTATTTT
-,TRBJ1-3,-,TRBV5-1,CASSPGSGNTIYF,TGCGCCAGCAGCCCCGGCTCTGGAAACACCATATATTTT
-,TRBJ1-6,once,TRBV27,CASSLSLLSPNSPLHF,TGTGCCAGCAGTTTATCGTTGCTCAGTCCTAATTCACCCCTCCACTTT
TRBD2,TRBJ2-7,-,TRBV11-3,CASSPVVAGGREQYF,TGTGCCAGCAGCCCAGTGGTAGCGGGAGGGCGCGAGCAGTACTTC
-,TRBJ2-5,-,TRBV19,CASSGFGMETQYF,TGTGCCAGTAGCGGGTTCGGTATGGAGACCCAGTACTTC
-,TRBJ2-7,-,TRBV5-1,CASSLAGGPSSYEQYF,TGCGCCAGCAGCTTGGCCGGGGGACCCAGCTCCTACGAGCAGTACTTC
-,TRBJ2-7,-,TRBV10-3,CATWYGPGYEQYF,TGTGCCACCTGGTACGGACCGGGGTACGAGCAGTACTTC
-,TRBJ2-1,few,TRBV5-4,CASSLMEGLEQFF,TGTGCCAGCAGCTTAATGGAGGGGCTTGAGCAGTTCTTC
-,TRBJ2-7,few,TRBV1,CTSSQDGGEQYF,TGCACCAGCAGCCAAGACGGCGGCGAGCAGTACTTC
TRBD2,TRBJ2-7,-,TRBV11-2,CASRDLGGAYEQYF,TGTGCCAGCAGGGACCTGGGGGGGGCCTACGAGCAGTACTTC
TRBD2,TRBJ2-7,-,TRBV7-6,CASSLGRTRWAEQYF,TGTGCCAGCAGCTTAGGGAGGACTAGATGGGCCGAGCAGTACTTC
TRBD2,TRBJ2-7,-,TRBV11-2,CASSPRTSGAYEQYF,TGTGCCAGCAGCCCTCGGACTAGCGGGGCCTACGAGCAGTACTTC
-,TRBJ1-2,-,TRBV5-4,CASSLYTQLYGYTF,TGTGCCAGCAGCTTGTATACACAATTATATGGCTACACCTTC
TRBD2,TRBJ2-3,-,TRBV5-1,CASSLAGSGGAADTQYF,TGCGCCAGCAGCTTGGCTGGTAGCGGGGGGGCCGCAGATACGCAGTATTTT
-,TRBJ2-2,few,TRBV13,CASSLALGANTGELFF,TGTGCCAGCAGCCTCGCGCTAGGGGCGAACACCGGGGAGCTGTTTTTT
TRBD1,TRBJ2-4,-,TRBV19,CASSLPRDRGKNIQYF,TGTGCCAGTAGTCTTCCTCGGGACAGGGGTAAAAACATTCAGTACTTC
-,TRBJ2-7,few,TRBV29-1,CSVEVQGGSYEQYF,TGCAGCGTTGAAGTACAGGGTGGCTCCTACGAGCAGTACTTC
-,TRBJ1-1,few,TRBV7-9,CASSLAQGTEAFF,TGTGCCAGCAGCTTAGCGCAGGGCACTGAAGCTTTCTTT